Listed below are T cell receptor beta chains from one sample, sequenced in a study of siplizumab effects on memory and regulatory T cells. The table came from immunoSEQ multiplex PCR; TCRdb's copy has only in-frame clones and leaves some out. The sample contains 45,000 to 60,000 clones, roughly 87% of which appear only once. The sequenced sample was naive CD8+ T cells sorted from blood. Receptors were obtained from a human donor in good health. The CDR3 runs from the conserved cysteine through the conserved F or W. The D gene is left open where the match is weak. Not every row has a clone size; where given, it reads once, few, many or a size class.

CDR3 protein	CDR3 DNA	D gene	V gene	J gene	clone size
CASSDSGGAFF	TGTGCCAGCAGTGACAGCGGGGGAGCTTTCTTT	NA	TRBV27	TRBJ1-1	NA
CASSLWVSGFANTGELFF	TGTGCCAGCAGCTTATGGGTTAGCGGGTTCGCGAACACCGGGGAGCTGTTTTTT	TRBD2	TRBV11-2	TRBJ2-2	NA
CATTDSTNTEAFF	TGTGCCACCACCGACTCCACCAACACTGAAGCTTTCTTT	NA	TRBV10-3	TRBJ1-1	NA
CASSALVVGELFF	TGTGCCAGCAGTGCGCTCGTGGTCGGGGAGCTGTTTTTT	NA	TRBV25-1	TRBJ2-2	NA
CASKDRVDTEAFF	TGTGCCAGCAAGGACAGGGTGGACACTGAAGCTTTCTTT	TRBD1	TRBV2	TRBJ1-1	NA
CASSPRFGETQYF	TGTGCCAGCAGCCCACGTTTTGGGGAGACCCAGTACTTC	NA	TRBV11-2	TRBJ2-5	once
CASSIGVYTEAFF	TGTGCCAGTAGTATAGGAGTTTACACTGAAGCTTTCTTT	NA	TRBV19	TRBJ1-1	NA
CASGGGQRAGNTIYF	TGTGCCAGCGGGGGGGGACAGCGGGCAGGAAACACCATATATTTT	TRBD1	TRBV2	TRBJ1-3	NA
CASSSSRDTEMYGYTF	TGTGCCAGCAGCTCTTCCCGGGACACTGAAATGTATGGCTACACCTTC	NA	TRBV7-9	TRBJ1-2	NA
CASSTPAQSWQLAEAFF	TGTGCCAGCAGCACCCCAGCCCAAAGTTGGCAGCTCGCTGAAGCTTTCTTT	NA	TRBV21-1	TRBJ1-1	NA
CATSRDHERGRAFF	TGTGCCACCAGCAGAGACCATGAGAGGGGGAGAGCTTTCTTT	NA	TRBV15	TRBJ1-1	NA
CASSVDTSDEQYF	TGTGCCAGCAGCGTGGACACGTCAGACGAGCAGTACTTC	NA	TRBV5-4	TRBJ2-7	NA
CASNSGLATYEQYF	TGTGCCAGTAACTCGGGACTAGCAACCTACGAGCAGTACTTC	TRBD2	TRBV19	TRBJ2-7	NA
CASRIRDSNQPQHF	TGTGCCAGTAGGATACGGGACAGCAATCAGCCCCAGCATTTT	NA	TRBV19	TRBJ1-5	few
CASSIWSRLNTEAFF	TGTGCCAGTAGTATTTGGAGCAGGTTGAACACTGAAGCTTTCTTT	NA	TRBV19	TRBJ1-1	NA